The next 21 T cell receptor beta chains were all read from a single sample in a study of T-cell memory formation after mild COVID-19. TCRdb analysed the 5' RACE reads with MiXCR anew, one entry per CDR3 protein. This sample has approximately 350,000 distinct CDR3 sequences, with over 25% found just once. Sequencing was carried out using PBMCs or a T cell subset sorted from them (not recorded which). These receptors were collected from an adult woman who had mild COVID-19 (a few samples of this study predate the infection). Cell type and time point are not known.

V gene TRBV28 combines with J gene TRBJ2-5; 13 nucleotides align to TRBD2. Trimming at V came to 8 bases and at J to 8 bases, leaving 5 bases not matched to a gene. The germline V gene encodes CDR1 MDHEN and CDR2 SYDVKM. This CDR3 contains 13 residues. CDR3 bases: TGTGCCAGCTCCCGACTAGCGGGAGGAACCCAGTACTTC. Amino acid sequence: CASSRLAGGTQYF.

This clonotype has a handful of counts. This chain links TRBV5-1 with TRBJ2-7; 7 bases align to TRBD2. J was trimmed by 2 bases and V by 2 bases; bases with no gene match: 7. The CDR3 spans 15 residues. The germline CDR1 and CDR2 sequences are SGHRS and YFSETQ. As DNA, the CDR3 is TGCGCCAGCAGCTTTTATGGGAGCGGGACCTACGAGCAGTACTTC. This encodes CASSFYGSGTYEQYF.

There are a few counts of this clonotype. The gene calls are TRBV24-1 and TRBJ2-1, with 9 bases fitting TRBD2. Germline V gene lookup returns CDR1 KGHDR and CDR2 SFDVKD. The V gene end was trimmed by 4 bases and the J gene end by 6 bases; junction bases not matched to a gene: 12. CDR3 size: 17 residues. DNA of the CDR3: TGTGCCACCAGTGACCCGACTAGCGGTAGAGGAATCAATGAGCAGTTCTTC. This sequence encodes CATSDPTSGRGINEQFF.

The chain has TRBV7-8 and TRBJ2-5; D gene uncertain. CDR3 size: 14 residues. Trimming stripped 3 bases from V and 7 bases from J, with 15 bases between. CDR1 is SGHVS and CDR2 is FQNEAQ in the germline V gene. CDR3 residues: CASSFPRAYGTQYF. The CDR3 region has the DNA TGTGCCAGCAGCTTCCCTAGGGCATACGGGACCCAGTACTTC.

V gene TRBV30 combines with J gene TRBJ2-5; TRBD2 matches at 14 bases. From germline, CDR1 is GTSNPN and CDR2 SVGIG (reference sequence). After removal of 5 bases from V and 9 bases from J, the junction contained 11 bases not matched to a gene. The CDR3 runs 15 residues. The CDR3 is CAWHPGLAGVGPQYF. The CDR3 region has the DNA TGTGCCTGGCATCCGGGACTAGCGGGGGTTGGTCCCCAGTACTTC.

This clonotype was recorded a few times. The chain is built from TRBV5-1 and TRBJ1-2; a weak D match, TRBD1 (6 bases). Trimming took off 3 bases at V and 6 bases at J, with 15 bases between the two ends. The CDR3 consists of 14 residues. CDR1 is SGHRS and CDR2 is YFSETQ in the germline V gene. The CDR3 DNA sequence: TGCGCCAGCAGCTACGAAGCAGGGGCTGATGGCTACACCTTC. Protein sequence: CASSYEAGADGYTF.

This clonotype was detected a few times. The chain is built from TRBV9 and TRBJ2-1, with 8 positions matching TRBD2. This CDR3 has 14 residues. CDR1 and CDR2 (germline): SGDLS, YYNGEE. J gave up 6 bases and V 7 bases, and 9 bases lay outside the gene matches. The CDR3 coding sequence is TGTGCCAGCGGGTCGGGGGGGGCCTCCAATGAGCAGTTCTTC. This sequence encodes CASGSGGASNEQFF.

This chain links TRBV27 with TRBJ2-3; perhaps TRBD2 as D (5 bases). Germline V gives CDR1 MNHEY, CDR2 SMNVEV (reference sequence). Trimming left V 2 bases short and J 4 bases short, with 10 bases between. The CDR3 loop spans 14 amino acids. The CDR3 DNA sequence: TGTGCCAGCAGTTTACAACCCGGGGCAGATACGCAGTATTTT. This codes for CASSLQPGADTQYF.

This clonotype turned up a few times. The gene calls are TRBV25-1 and TRBJ2-1; 9 bases are shared with TRBD1. V lost 6 bases and J lost 6; bases outside the gene matches: 12. Germline CDR1 is MGHDK and CDR2 is SYGVNS. This CDR3 has 16 amino acids. The CDR3 DNA follows: TGTGCCAGCAGCCTTCCTACCGGGACAGGGTTCAATGAGCAGTTCTTC. Its translation is CASSLPTGTGFNEQFF.

The chain carries TRBV7-2 and TRBJ2-5; D ambiguous. Germline values: CDR1 SGHTA, CDR2 FQGNSA. The length of the CDR3 is 15 residues. V was clipped by 0 bases and J by 5 bases, with 13 bases between them. The CDR3 coding sequence is TGTGCCAGCAGCTTAGCTCAGGTCTCGAGGGAGACCCAGTACTTC. It codes for CASSLAQVSRETQYF.

This sequence joins TRBV9 and TRBJ2-7, with D possibly being TRBD1 (6 bases). V lost 6 bases, J lost 3 bases, and 13 bases lay in between. In germline, CDR1 is SGDLS, CDR2 YYNGEE. The CDR3 extends over 13 amino acids. The CDR3 sequence: CASNMGQDYEQYF. In nucleotides, the CDR3 is TGTGCCAGCAACATGGGACAAGACTACGAGCAGTACTTC.

This clonotype was seen a handful of times. This chain joins TRBV7-9 and TRBJ2-1, with unresolved D. Germline values: CDR1 SEHNR, CDR2 FQNEAQ (reference sequence). Trimming shortened V by 2 bases and J by 9 bases, and 5 bases separated the two germline ends. The CDR3 runs to 11 residues. CDR3 protein: CASSLTSEQFF. The CDR3 bases are TGTGCCAGCAGCTTAACATCTGAGCAGTTCTTC.

The V and J genes are TRBV7-8 and TRBJ2-5, with D possibly being TRBD2 (6 bases). Looked up from germline, CDR1 is SGHVS and CDR2 is FQNEAQ. This CDR3 has 15 amino acids. V lost 0 bases and J 2 bases, leaving 10 bases between the germline ends. CDR3 amino acids: CASSLALAEQETQYF. The CDR3 DNA is TGTGCCAGCAGCTTAGCCTTAGCGGAACAAGAGACCCAGTACTTC.

This chain links TRBV7-9 with TRBJ2-1, with a weak D call TRBD1 (5 bases). The CDR3 totals 13 residues. V lost 1 base, J lost 5 bases, and 6 bases lay in between. CDR1 is SEHNR and CDR2 is FQNEAQ in the germline V gene (reference sequence). The CDR3 nucleotides are TGTGCCAGCAGCTTAGACAGGAACAATGAGCAGTTCTTC. It codes for CASSLDRNNEQFF.

This clonotype was seen a few times. V gene TRBV5-1 combines with J gene TRBJ2-3; TRBD1 might be the D (5 bases). CDR1 and CDR2 from the germline V gene are SGHRS and YFSETQ. The CDR3 consists of 15 residues. V lost 4 bases, J lost 0 bases, and 12 bases lay in between. CDR3 residues: CASSARQSSTDTQYF. The CDR3 bases are TGCGCCAGCAGCGCACGACAGTCTAGCACAGATACGCAGTATTTT.

The rearrangement joins TRBV6-4 to TRBJ2-3; 11 nucleotides line up with TRBD2. V dropped 5 bases and J dropped 7; count of bases not matched to a gene: 5. The CDR3 covers 14 residues. Looked up from germline, CDR1 is MRHNA and CDR2 is SNTAGT. This CDR3 reads CASSYLAGGHTQYF. The DNA for the CDR3 is TGTGCCAGCAGTTATCTAGCGGGGGGACATACGCAGTATTTT.

The chain couples TRBV4-3 to TRBJ1-4, with TRBD1 matching 9 bases. V gave up 4 bases and J gave up 8 bases; unmatched junction bases: 11. The germline V gene has CDR1 LGHNA and CDR2 YSLEER. The CDR3 loop spans 16 amino acids. Here the CDR3 reads CASSPGGGTGYEKLFF. The CDR3 coding sequence is TGCGCCAGCAGCCCAGGCGGTGGGACAGGGTACGAAAAACTGTTTTTT.

V is TRBV10-3 and J is TRBJ1-2; maybe TRBD1 (6 bases). The germline CDR1 and CDR2 sequences are ENHRY and SYGVKD. V lost 8 bases to trimming and J lost 5 bases, with 6 bases between them. The CDR3 extends over 10 amino acids. The CDR3: CAIGQYGYTF. DNA of the CDR3: TGTGCCATCGGACAGTATGGCTACACCTTC.

The CDR3 DNA reads TGTGCCAGCAGGGATAGCGGGGGGGCTGGTGAGCAGTTCTTC. This encodes CASRDSGGAGEQFF. The V gene is TRBV2, the J gene TRBJ2-1, with 11 positions matching TRBD2. This CDR3 has 14 amino acids. J gave up 9 bases and V 6 bases, and 7 bases lay outside the gene matches. The germline V gene has CDR1 SNHLY and CDR2 FYNNEI.

The chain carries TRBV6-4 and TRBJ1-1; tentative D call: TRBD1 (5 bases). Germline loops: CDR1 MRHNA, CDR2 SNTAGT. With 5 bases removed from V and 1 base from J, the gap between germline ends came to 11 bases. The CDR3 contains 14 residues. The CDR3 sequence: CASSFGTRNTEAFF. CDR3 bases: TGTGCCAGCAGTTTCGGGACTCGGAACACTGAAGCTTTCTTT.

This clonotype was seen many times. The rearrangement links TRBV5-4 to TRBJ2-7; possibly TRBD1 for D (6 bases). Trimming cost V 0 bases and J 5 bases, with 15 bases left between them. Germline CDR1 and CDR2: SGHNT and YYREEE (reference sequence). This CDR3 is built from 15 residues. CDR3 nucleotide sequence: TGTGCCAGCAGCTTGGAGACAGGTTTCATCGACGAGCAGTACTTC. This translates into CASSLETGFIDEQYF.